The clone carrying this T cell receptor (beta chain) was seen once. The antigen is not known. Some clones are missing from TCRdb's copy, which holds only in-frame ones; the method was immunoSEQ multiplex PCR. The sample records tens of thousands of clones, 90% being singletons. V dropped 5 bases and J dropped 5 bases, with 9 bases sitting between them. CDR1 is SGHTA and CDR2 is FQGNSA in the germline V gene. The CDR3 sequence is 13 residues long. The sample is drawn from a study of OX40 agonist ivuxolimab in advanced cancers. Study context: People in dose escalation had one of these cancers: hepatocellular carcinoma, melanoma, renal cell or head and neck cancer. The study's findings and limits: Among the least clonally expanded were partial responders at 0.1-3.0 mg/kg.

This sequence was found in an adult with an advanced solid tumor such as melanoma, head and neck, liver or kidney cancer. The material was CD4+ or CD8+ T cells sorted from blood, obtained in a trial of the OX40 agonist ivuxolimab. The chain joins TRBV7-2 to TRBJ1-4, with D possibly TRBD1 on 6 matching bases. For the CDR3, the DNA is TGTGCCAGCAGCGGACAGCTCAATGAAAAACTGTTTTTT. As protein: CASSGQLNEKLFF. The whole variable domain, filled in from reference TRBV7-2 and TRBJ1-4, reads GAGVSQSPSNKVTEKGKDVELRCDPISGHTALYWYRQSLGQGLEFLIYFQGNSAPDKSGLPSDRFSAERTGGSVSTLTIQRTQQEDSAVYLCASSGQLNEKLFFGSGTQLSVL.